Detailed here is one T cell receptor (beta chain). The antigen remains undetermined. CDR1 and CDR2 from the germline V gene are SGHRS and YFSETQ. V was trimmed by 2 bases and J by 6 bases, leaving 11 bases between them. The length of the CDR3 is 13 residues. Original analysis: ImmunoSEQ sequences covered only the junction and lacked quality scores; filtering therefore differed. Sequencing was performed with immunoSEQ multiplex PCR; in TCRdb, only in-frame clones are kept and a portion is missing. V and J calls and clone size are those listed in that table; D and trimming were worked out from the DNA. This table has about 2.3 million clones, 92% appearing once. This entry belongs to a study of shared clonotypes between healthy human individuals. Study results and limitations: Generally, estimated richness proved larger in naive subsets than it did in memory subsets. Non-shared clonotypes showed lower generation probabilities than clonotypes common to all four donors. Despite large depth, rarefaction showed incomplete sorted-subset sequencing.

Sequenced: naive CD4+ T cells from PBMCs. Subset meaning: CD45RA+ positively selected. This sequence originates from a man younger than 30 in good health. Some clones in this sample may be carry-over from other donors' samples. The V and J genes are TRBV5-1 and TRBJ1-2; D call uncertain. The CDR3 coding sequence is TGCGCCAGCAGCTTTATCCCAAAGGATGGCTACACCTTC. Amino acids: CASSFIPKDGYTF.